The 29 T cell receptor beta chains given below trace back to one sample, sequenced in a study of graft-versus-host responses after intestinal transplantation (dated by TCRdb to the early 2020s). Libraries were prepared through the immunoSEQ multiplex PCR assay. Not all clones reach the TCRdb copy of this immuneACCESS table, which keeps in-frame sequences only. Checked studies attribute under half of the gap to unresolved V genes and leave the rest unexplained. The sample table holds some 19,000 clones, of which 35% to 40% were seen once. 2% of the sample goes to the ten largest clones. The sample's time point label, in plain terms: cells obtained before transplantation from donor or recipient. Sequenced here: alloreactive CD4+ T cells from a mixed lymphocyte reaction culture, sampled before transplantation. The cell subset or site label for this specimen denotes: CFSE-low proliferating T cells sorted from roughly six-day pre-transplant mixed lymphocyte reaction (GvH or HvG direction). These receptors came from a human patient who was an organ donor for intestinal transplantation.

The chain is built from TRBV7-2 and TRBJ2-7; possibly TRBD1 or TRBD2 for D (6 bases each). The V gene's germline CDR1 is SGHTA and CDR2 FQGNSA. This CDR3 has 15 amino acids. Trimming left V 1 base short and J 3 bases short, with 13 bases between. Here the CDR3 reads CASSLGGAGGYEQYF. As DNA, the CDR3 is TGTGCCAGCAGCTTAGGGGGGGCCGGGGGCTACGAGCAGTACTTC.

This clone was observed a handful of times. The chain employs TRBV9 and TRBJ2-7; D is possibly TRBD2 (5 bases). The germline V and J ends were trimmed by 0 bases and 0 bases, with 7 bases remaining between them. The length of the CDR3 is 14 residues. Germline V CDR1 and CDR2: SGDLS, YYNGEE. CDR3 loop: CASSVGGSSYEQYF. Written as DNA, the CDR3 is TGTGCCAGCAGCGTAGGAGGGAGCTCCTACGAGCAGTACTTC.

The chain combines TRBV7-3 with TRBJ2-1, with D unclear. The length of the CDR3 is 15 residues. Germline CDR1 reads SGHTA; CDR2 reads FQGTGA. The V end was cut by 2 bases, the J end by 0 bases, with 8 bases between. The CDR3 loop is CASSLRASSYNEQFF. DNA for the CDR3: TGTGCCAGCAGCTTACGGGCGAGCTCCTACAATGAGCAGTTCTTC.

The chain has TRBV11-2 and TRBJ2-7; the match to TRBD2 covers 8 bases. Losses at the gene ends were 5 bases for V and 2 bases for J; bases not matched to a gene: 2. Germline CDR1 reads SGHAT; CDR2 reads FQNNGV. CDR3 length equals 13 residues. The CDR3 protein is CASSRGGTYEQYF. DNA of the CDR3: TGTGCCAGCAGCCGGGGGGGTACCTACGAGCAGTACTTC.

This clone is medium-sized within its sample. V and J are TRBV21-1 and TRBJ2-7; the D call TRBD2 from the table was never checked on the DNA. TRBV21-1 is classified as a pseudogene. The CDR3 is 11 residues long. The CDR3 DNA is TGTGCCAGCAGCAAAGTAAACGAGCAGTACTTC. Encoded protein: CASSKVNEQYF.

The chain carries TRBV11-1 and TRBJ2-7; D possibly corresponds to TRBD2 (5 bases). The CDR3 consists of 12 residues. V lost 5 bases and J lost 6, with 11 bases in between. From germline, CDR1 is SGHAT and CDR2 FQDESV (reference sequence). The CDR3 DNA sequence: TGTGCCAGCAGCGAGATAGGAGGCGAGCAGTACTTC. Its protein product is CASSEIGGEQYF.

This clone was seen only a few times. V and J are TRBV6-1 and TRBJ2-3; no clear D. The CDR3 runs 14 residues. Trimming stripped 5 bases from V and 4 bases from J, with 13 bases between. From germline, CDR1 is MNHNS and CDR2 SASEGT. The CDR3 DNA sequence: TGTGCCAGCAGTTTCCGGACCGTGGCAGATACGCAGTATTTT. Its translation: CASSFRTVADTQYF.

The V call is TRBV28, the J call TRBJ2-1; the D gene is possibly TRBD2 (5 bases). Germline-derived CDR1 and CDR2 are MDHEN and SYDVKM. The V end lost 5 bases, the J end lost 7 bases, and 15 bases lay between the germline ends. The CDR3 spans 14 residues. The chain's CDR3 is CASSQDWSTNEQFF. The CDR3 DNA follows: TGTGCCAGCAGTCAGGACTGGTCCACAAATGAGCAGTTCTTC.

The rearrangement joins TRBV7-3 to TRBJ1-2; no clear D gene. Per germline, CDR1 SGHTA and CDR2 FQGTGA. This CDR3 region has 12 residues. Deletions cut 5 bases from V and 4 bases from J, with 8 bases between. CDR3 amino acids: CASSPDGYGYTF. CDR3 sequence (DNA): TGTGCCAGCAGCCCCGACGGCTATGGCTACACCTTC.

The CDR3 reads CASIREQGNYEQYF. CDR3 nucleotide sequence: TGTGCCAGCATCAGGGAACAGGGAAACTACGAGCAGTACTTC. The chain combines TRBV6-6 with TRBJ2-7; maybe TRBD1 (6 bases). Deletions cut 7 bases from V and 3 bases from J, with 16 bases between. CDR3 length: 14 residues. CDR1 and CDR2 from the germline V gene are MNHNY and SVGAGI (reference sequence).

This clone has only a few counts. The chain joins TRBV27 to TRBJ1-1, with 7 bases that match TRBD1. Looked up from germline, CDR1 is MNHEY and CDR2 is SMNVEV (reference sequence). This CDR3 is 14 amino acids long. J gave up 5 bases and V 1 base, and 4 bases lay outside the gene matches. CDR3 sequence reads: CASSLLQGGTEAFF. The CDR3 DNA follows: TGTGCCAGCAGTTTATTGCAGGGGGGGACTGAAGCTTTCTTT.

The gene calls are TRBV7-2 and TRBJ2-7; D gene unclear. V was cut by 1 base and J by 6 bases, with 16 bases left in between. The CDR3 has 15 residues. Germline V gene lookup returns CDR1 SGHTA and CDR2 FQGNSA. CDR3 sequence (DNA): TGTGCCAGCAGCTTAGTCGGGTGGGGATCTCTCGAGCAGTACTTC. Translated, it gives CASSLVGWGSLEQYF.

V gene TRBV9 combines with J gene TRBJ2-5; tentative D call: TRBD1 (6 bases). This CDR3 has 12 residues. Germline V gene data show CDR1 as SGDLS and CDR2 as YYNGEE. The germline V and J ends were trimmed by 7 bases and 7 bases, with 14 bases remaining between them. DNA for the CDR3: TGTGCCAGCTCGACAGGTGCAGGGACCCAGTACTTC. It codes for CASSTGAGTQYF.

This clone has a handful of counts. The chain has TRBV6-1 and TRBJ2-7; D remains ambiguous. Germline CDR1 MNHNS, CDR2 SASEGT. The germline V and J ends were trimmed by 8 bases and 0 bases, with 8 bases remaining between them. The length of the CDR3 is 12 residues. In DNA form, the CDR3 reads TGTGCCAGCGCCGGGCCCTCCTACGAGCAGTACTTC. Its translation: CASAGPSYEQYF.

The chain recombines TRBV9 with TRBJ1-1; maybe TRBD1 (5 bases). In germline, CDR1 is SGDLS, CDR2 YYNGEE. This CDR3 has 16 amino acids. The V and J ends lost 4 bases and 4 bases respectively, with 20 bases between them. CDR3 sequence: CASSTSPQGISTEAFF. The DNA of the CDR3 is TGTGCCAGCAGCACCAGCCCCCAGGGCATTTCCACTGAAGCTTTCTTT.

The genes are TRBV2 and TRBJ2-2; D is unclear. The CDR3 length is 12 residues. Trimming took 4 bases from V and 3 from J, leaving 3 bases between them. Germline lookup yields CDR1 SNHLY and CDR2 FYNNEI. This CDR3 is CASSGHTGELFF. The CDR3 coding sequence is TGTGCCAGCAGTGGACACACCGGGGAGCTGTTTTTT.

The gene calls are TRBV5-1 and TRBJ2-5; a possible D gene is TRBD2 (7 bases). CDR3 length equals 15 residues. V lost 0 bases and J 4 bases, leaving 13 bases between the germline ends. The germline gives CDR1 SGHRS, CDR2 YFSETQ. CDR3 coding DNA: TGCGCCAGCAGCTTGGAGCTCGGGGGGCGAGAGACCCAGTACTTC. Translating it yields CASSLELGGRETQYF.

The genes are TRBV20-1 and TRBJ2-1; no definite D call. CDR3 size: 11 residues. Deletions cut 4 bases from V and 3 bases from J, with 4 bases between. CDR1 is DFQATT, CDR2 SNEGSKA, per germline (reference sequence). The CDR3: CSATVYNEQFF. Here the CDR3 DNA reads TGCAGTGCTACGGTCTACAATGAGCAGTTCTTC.

This clone was counted only a few times. The chain links TRBV5-5 to TRBJ2-7; D ambiguous. The CDR3 has 11 amino acids. The V gene's germline CDR1 is SGHKS and CDR2 YYEKEE (reference sequence). V lost 3 bases, J lost 1 base, and 2 bases lay in between. The CDR3 loop is CASSSSYEQYF. The CDR3 DNA reads TGTGCCAGCAGCTCTTCCTACGAGCAGTACTTC.

The J gene is TRBJ1-1, the V gene TRBV29-1, with D possibly being TRBD1 (5 bases). The germline CDR1 and CDR2 sequences are SQVTM and ANQGSEA. Trimming removed 5 bases at V and 0 bases at J, with 10 bases between. This CDR3 has 13 amino acids. As DNA, the CDR3 is TGCAGCGTTCAGGGACGGATGAACACTGAAGCTTTCTTT. Protein: CSVQGRMNTEAFF. Full variable domain (remainder filled in from reference TRBV29-1 and TRBJ1-1): SAVISQKPSRDICQRGTSLTIQCQVDSQVTMMFWYRQQPGQSLTLIATANQGSEATYESGFVIDKFPISRPNLTFSTLTVSNMSPEDSSIYLCSVQGRMNTEAFFGQGTRLTVV.

The chain combines TRBV7-2 with TRBJ2-7; D gene uncertain. Trimming pared 3 bases from V and 0 bases from J, leaving 6 bases between. From germline, CDR1 is SGHTA and CDR2 FQGNSA. This CDR3 has 13 amino acids. CDR3 sequence reads: CASSFRSSYEQYF. The CDR3 DNA reads as TGTGCCAGCAGCTTCAGGAGCTCCTACGAGCAGTACTTC.

This clone was seen only a few times. This rearrangement joins TRBV6-5 to TRBJ2-7, with D tentatively TRBD1 or TRBD2 (5 bases each). Germline CDR1 is MNHEY and CDR2 is SVGAGI. V was clipped by 7 bases and J by 3 bases, with 19 bases between them. This CDR3 region has 15 residues. CDR3 in DNA: TGTGCCAGCACTCTAGGGGTCCCGGGGAGCTACGAGCAGTACTTC. It yields the protein CASTLGVPGSYEQYF.

The rearrangement links TRBV21-1 to TRBJ1-4; the table's D gene call, TRBD1, was not cross checked with the DNA. TRBV21-1 corresponds to a pseudogene. CDR3 length: 14 residues. Here the CDR3 reads CASSATGRGEKLFF. Written as DNA, the CDR3 is TGTGCCAGCAGCGCAACCGGCAGGGGGGAAAAACTGTTTTTT.

This chain joins TRBV30 and TRBJ2-5, with a tentative D call TRBD1 (6 bases). There are 14 residues in the CDR3. Germline V gene lookup returns CDR1 GTSNPN and CDR2 SVGIG (reference sequence). V was clipped by 3 bases and J by 4 bases, with 15 bases between them. The CDR3 sequence: CAWSAGVIGETQYF. Written as DNA, the CDR3 is TGTGCCTGGAGCGCAGGGGTAATCGGAGAGACCCAGTACTTC.

This chain uses TRBV28 with TRBJ2-1; 7 bases align to TRBD2. The V segment lost 7 bases and the J segment 0 bases; nucleotides outside the gene matches: 12. This CDR3 region has 17 residues. The V gene's germline CDR1 is MDHEN and CDR2 SYDVKM. The CDR3 loop is CASIPAAGASSYNEQFF. In DNA form, the CDR3 reads TGTGCCAGCATCCCCGCGGCGGGAGCTTCCTCCTACAATGAGCAGTTCTTC.

This clone was detected only a few times. The chain combines TRBV6-1 with TRBJ2-7, with D perhaps given as TRBD1 or TRBD2 (6 bases each). CDR3 length: 14 amino acids. Germline CDR1 reads MNHNS; CDR2 reads SASEGT. V was trimmed by 6 bases and J by 3 bases, leaving 15 bases between them. The CDR3 bases are TGTGCCAGCAGCTTCGTTGGAGGGGGCTACGAGCAGTACTTC. The encoded protein is CASSFVGGGYEQYF.

This clone is classed as medium-sized. V and J are TRBV11-3 and TRBJ2-7; no clear D gene. V shed 5 bases and J shed 4 bases, with 12 bases lying between them. Germline V gives CDR1 SGHNT, CDR2 YENEEA. This CDR3 region has 13 residues. The CDR3 spells CASSLRFEYEQYF. The CDR3 DNA follows: TGTGCCAGCAGCCTCAGATTTGAATACGAGCAGTACTTC.

The rearrangement uses TRBV6-6 and TRBJ2-7, with D perhaps matching TRBD1 or TRBD2 (5 bases each). V was trimmed by 7 bases and J by 1 base, leaving 8 bases between them. This CDR3 contains 12 residues. CDR1 and CDR2 from the germline V gene are MNHNY and SVGAGI (reference sequence). The CDR3 is CASNGGSYEQYF. DNA of the CDR3: TGTGCCAGCAATGGGGGATCCTACGAGCAGTACTTC.

The rearrangement joins TRBV10-3 to TRBJ1-1, with 8 positions matching TRBD1. CDR1 and CDR2 (germline): ENHRY, SYGVKD. The CDR3 is 14 residues long. Losses at the gene ends were 10 bases for V and 2 bases for J; bases not matched to a gene: 9. CDR3 sequence (DNA): TGTGCCAGCTGGACAGGGTGGGGAAACACTGAAGCTTTCTTT. This gives the protein CASWTGWGNTEAFF.